This T cell receptor beta chain stems from a study of T cell repertoires in cytomegalovirus infection. Study-level information: Based on public TCR beta signatures, there were indications of CMV infection and of a matching HLA type.

From germline, CDR1 is SQVTM and CDR2 ANQGSEA. This CDR3 has 11 amino acids. Each CDR3 protein is one row after TCRdb ran MiXCR on the reads. The sample contains fewer than 250,000 distinct CDR3 sequences, roughly an eighth of which appear only once. Remarks on this clonotype: One junction end disagrees with the germline gene, perhaps due to a read error.

J is TRBJ1-1 and V is TRBV29-1, with D hard to call. The sequence was obtained from a human donor in good health (CMV status not recorded). Some clones in this sample may be carry-over from other donors' samples. Sample: PBMCs. CDR3 in DNA: TGCAGCGTCGCAGACCCCACTGGAGCTTTCTTT. It encodes CSVADPTGAFF.